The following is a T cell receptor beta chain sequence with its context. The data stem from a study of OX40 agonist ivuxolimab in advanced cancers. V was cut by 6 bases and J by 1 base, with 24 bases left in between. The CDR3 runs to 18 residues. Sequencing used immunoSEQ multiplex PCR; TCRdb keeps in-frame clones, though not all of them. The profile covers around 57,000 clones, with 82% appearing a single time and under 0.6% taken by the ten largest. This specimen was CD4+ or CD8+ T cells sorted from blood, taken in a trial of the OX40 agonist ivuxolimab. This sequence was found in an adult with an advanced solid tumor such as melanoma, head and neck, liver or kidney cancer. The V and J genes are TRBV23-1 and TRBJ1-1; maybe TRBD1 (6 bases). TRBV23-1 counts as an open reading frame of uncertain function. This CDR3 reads CASSPGGRGRGKNTEAFF. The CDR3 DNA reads TGCGCCAGCAGCCCTGGGGGACGGGGTAGGGGGAAGAACACTGAAGCTTTCTTT.